The 11 T cell receptor beta chains listed next were all sequenced from one sample in a study of cytomegalovirus exposure and HLA in healthy donors. Use of 60 Vbeta and 13 Jbeta primers characterized the PCR. Profiling relied on immunoSEQ multiplex PCR, and the TCRdb table lists in-frame clones only, not all of them. The sample yields some 170,000 clones, roughly 71% seen once. The sequencing input was PBMCs. These receptors were collected from a woman between 45 and 60 years old in good health and CMV-seropositive.

This chain uses TRBV30 with TRBJ2-1; D gene unclear. CDR1 is GTSNPN, CDR2 SVGIG, per germline (reference sequence). V lost 4 bases and J lost 0, with 10 bases in between. The CDR3 covers 14 residues. Written as DNA, the CDR3 is TGTGCCTGGAAGCGCAGCAGCTCCTACAATGAGCAGTTCTTC. Translation gives CAWKRSSSYNEQFF.

This chain joins TRBV5-1 and TRBJ1-1; D not certain. The V end lost 3 bases, the J end lost 3 bases, and 21 bases lay between the germline ends. This CDR3 is built from 17 residues. CDR1 is SGHRS, CDR2 YFSETQ, per germline. This CDR3 is CASSWTFADGKDTEAFF. The CDR3 nucleotides read TGCGCCAGCAGCTGGACCTTCGCGGACGGGAAAGACACTGAAGCTTTCTTT.

This clone was counted a few times. This rearrangement joins TRBV5-1 to TRBJ2-7; 13 positions match TRBD2. Trimming took 4 bases from V and 4 from J; bases not matched to a gene: 5. This CDR3 is built from 15 residues. The germline CDR1 and CDR2 sequences are SGHRS and YFSETQ. This CDR3 reads CASSPWTSGGYEQYF. In nucleotides, the CDR3 is TGCGCCAGCAGCCCGTGGACTAGCGGGGGATACGAGCAGTACTTC.

Points on this clone: Other DNA sequences of this sample code for an identical CDR3. The chain recombines TRBV2 with TRBJ1-1, with 9 bases that match TRBD1. The CDR3 contains 15 residues. Germline V gives CDR1 SNHLY, CDR2 FYNNEI. J was trimmed by 5 bases and V by 5 bases; bases with no gene match: 9. The CDR3 reads CASSQQGARGTEAFF. CDR3 DNA sequence: TGTGCCAGCAGTCAACAGGGGGCTAGAGGGACTGAAGCTTTCTTT.

This chain connects TRBV7-9 to TRBJ2-6; 7 bases are a match to TRBD1. The CDR3 consists of 18 residues. Germline CDR1 SEHNR, CDR2 FQNEAQ (reference sequence). V trimming: 3 bases; J trimming: 2 bases; junction bases outside the gene matches: 10. The DNA of the CDR3 is TGTGCCAGCAGCTTCCGGACAGGAATTAACCCTGGGGCCAACGTCCTGACTTTC. Its protein product is CASSFRTGINPGANVLTF.

This sequence joins TRBV29-1 and TRBJ2-7; possible D gene TRBD1, 6 bases. Between the trimmed V and J ends, which lost 1 base and 3 bases, there was a span of 22 bases. The germline gives CDR1 SQVTM, CDR2 ANQGSEA. The CDR3 is 17 amino acids. This chain's CDR3 is CSVEVYPKSGDGYEQYF. Here the CDR3 DNA reads TGCAGCGTTGAAGTATACCCAAAGTCAGGGGATGGCTACGAGCAGTACTTC.

This chain joins TRBV2 and TRBJ2-2; 10 positions match TRBD2. Looked up from germline, CDR1 is SNHLY and CDR2 is FYNNEI. J was trimmed by 1 base and V by 4 bases; bases with no gene match: 0. This CDR3 contains 15 residues. The CDR3 DNA reads TGTGCCAGCAGTGTAGCGGGGGGGAACACCGGGGAGCTGTTTTTT. It specifies CASSVAGGNTGELFF.

The chain recombines TRBV10-2 with TRBJ2-5; D is unclear. V was shortened by 4 bases and J by 5 bases, with 5 bases between the two germline ends. The CDR3 covers 11 residues. Germline V gives CDR1 WSHSY, CDR2 SAAADI. The CDR3 DNA reads TGCGCCAGCAGTGTTCGGGAGACCCAGTACTTC. Translation: CASSVRETQYF.

The chain has TRBV2 and TRBJ2-1, with D tentatively TRBD2 (6 bases). CDR1 is SNHLY, CDR2 FYNNEI, per germline. The V end lost 4 bases, the J end lost 4 bases, and 14 bases lay between the germline ends. CDR3 length: 15 amino acids. The CDR3 DNA follows: TGTGCCAGCAGTGTTGGTCAGGGAGGATACAATGAGCAGTTCTTC. Encoded protein: CASSVGQGGYNEQFF.

The chain couples TRBV5-1 to TRBJ2-7, with D possibly being TRBD1 (6 bases). The J call may be mistaken, given a closer DNA end match to TRBJ2-1. The CDR3 has 13 residues. Germline V gives CDR1 SGHRS, CDR2 YFSETQ. CDR3 in amino acids: CASSPDSYNEQFF. The CDR3 region has the DNA TGCGCCAGCAGCCCGGACAGTTACAATGAGCAGTTCTTC.

The sample holds one count of this clone. V is TRBV9 and J is TRBJ1-3, with TRBD1 as a possible D gene (5 bases). The CDR3 covers 14 residues. Trimming pared 0 bases from V and 4 bases from J, leaving 8 bases between. Germline lookup yields CDR1 SGDLS and CDR2 YYNGEE. CDR3 bases: TGTGCCAGCAGCGTAGGCGCAGGGGGAAACACCATATATTTT. As protein: CASSVGAGGNTIYF.